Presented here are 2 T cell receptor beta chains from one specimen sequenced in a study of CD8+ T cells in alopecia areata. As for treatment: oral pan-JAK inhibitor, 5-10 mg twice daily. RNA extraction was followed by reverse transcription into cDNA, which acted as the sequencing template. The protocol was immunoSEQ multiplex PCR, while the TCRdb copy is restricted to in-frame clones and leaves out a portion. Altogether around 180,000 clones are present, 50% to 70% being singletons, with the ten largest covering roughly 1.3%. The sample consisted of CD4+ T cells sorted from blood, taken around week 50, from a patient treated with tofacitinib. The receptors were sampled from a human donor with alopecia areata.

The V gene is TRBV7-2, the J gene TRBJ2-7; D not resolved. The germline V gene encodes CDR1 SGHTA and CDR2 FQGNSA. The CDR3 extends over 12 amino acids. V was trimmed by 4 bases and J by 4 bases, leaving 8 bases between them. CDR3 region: CASSSAVYEQYF. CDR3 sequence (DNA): TGTGCCAGCAGCTCGGCGGTTTACGAGCAGTACTTC.

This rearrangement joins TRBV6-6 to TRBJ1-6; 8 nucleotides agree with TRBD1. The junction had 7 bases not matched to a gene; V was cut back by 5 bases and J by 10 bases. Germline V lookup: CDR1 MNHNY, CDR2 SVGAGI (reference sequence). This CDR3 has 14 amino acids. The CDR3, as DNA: TGTGCCAGCAGTACGCGGACAGGGCGGTCACCCCTCCACTTT. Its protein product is CASSTRTGRSPLHF.